Described below is a single T cell receptor beta chain sequence and its context. The antigen it recognizes is unknown. Per-base quality was not reported, and no clone a single base away is much larger than it. The trial excluded patients who had a history of autoimmune disease or were on systemic immunosuppression. Peripheral blood for TCR sequencing was collected from all dose cohorts at baseline, on cycle 4 day 1, and on cycle 7 day 1. Samples came from an open-label, multicenter, first-in-human phase I dose-escalation trial of ivuxolimab. The trial enrolled adults with locally advanced or metastatic head and neck squamous cell, hepatocellular, melanoma or renal cell carcinoma. Before TCR sequencing, CD4+ T cells and CD8+ T cells from peripheral blood were sorted into separate populations. These data originate in a study of OX40 agonist ivuxolimab in advanced cancers. Study-wide context: Ivuxolimab, which targeted the costimulatory receptor OX40 (CD134), was an agonistic, fully human IgG2 monoclonal antibody. Of the approximately 54 dose-escalation patients, hepatocellular carcinoma was present in about 20, melanoma in roughly 15, renal cell carcinoma in 9 and head and neck cancer in 9. Partial responses were achieved by three dose-escalation patients, of whom one had hepatocellular carcinoma and two had cutaneous melanoma. The purpose of peripheral TCRbeta sequencing was to test whether ivuxolimab changed TCR sequence diversity and led to clonal T-cell expansion. Patients were allowed to have had prior anti-PD-1, anti-PD-L1 or anti-CTLA-4 therapy, and approximately 39% of the dose-escalation patients had been treated with checkpoint inhibitors. Intravenous ivuxolimab was administered to patients every 2 weeks at six dose levels: 0.01, 0.1, 0.3, 1.5, 3 and 10 mg/kg. The paper covers the monotherapy dose-escalation part of the phase I ivuxolimab trial, which included N ≈ 50 patients. In the dose-escalation cohort, roughly 82% of patients were male, and the mean age was 60 years with a range of roughly 20 to 80.

Results the study describes overall, beyond this receptor: Low levels of normalized T-cell clonal expansion were also seen in some nonresponding patients. In partial responders in the 0.1-3.0 mg/kg groups, normalized peripheral clonal expansion was found to be among the lowest, especially among CD8+ T cells. The antigen specificity of the peripheral T cells that underwent clonal expansion was not determined. At doses of 0.1 to 3.0 mg/kg, clonal expansion of both CD4+ and CD8+ T cells in blood was seen between baseline and week 6. After ivuxolimab, CD8+ T cells had more expanded clones than CD4+ T cells on average.

Genomic DNA was isolated from the sorted cells so that the TCRbeta CDR3 region could be sequenced. The immunoSEQ Assay was used to sequence the TCRbeta CDR3 regions. What TCRdb holds here is the immuneACCESS table cut down to in-frame rearrangements. Part of the clones is not present; checked against another copy, under half of the missing clones reflect an unresolved V gene, and the others are unexplained. Across this sample there are 95,000 to 150,000 clones, with roughly 95% seen only once. The ten largest account for about 0.14% of the sample. The sequence derives from an adult with an advanced solid tumor such as melanoma, head and neck, liver or kidney cancer. The sequenced sample was CD4+ or CD8+ T cells sorted from blood, obtained in a trial of the OX40 agonist ivuxolimab.

The nucleotides read TGTGCCAGTAGTATAGACCGAGTGGATGAAAAACTGTTTTTT. It encodes CASSIDRVDEKLFF. The chain links TRBV19 with TRBJ1-4; the D gene cannot be named for sure. The CDR3 sequence holds 14 residues, the cysteine and phenylalanine included. Kept here is only the CDR3 DNA, which spans 42 bases and is read in frame from base 1. Relative to germline, V is 0 bases shorter and J is 6 bases shorter, with 8 bases between their ends. The CDR1 and CDR2 encoded by the germline V gene (reference sequence) are LNHDA and SQIVND. Joined to the reference TRBV19 and TRBJ1-4 proteins, this CDR3 gives the full variable domain: DGGITQSPKYLFRKEGQNVTLSCEQNLNHDAMYWYRQDPGQGLRLIYYSQIVNDFQKGDIAEGYSVSREKKESFPLTVTSAQKNPTAFYLCASSIDRVDEKLFFGSGTQLSVL.